This T cell receptor beta chain was recovered during a study of neurological immune-mediated disorders. This clonotype appeared many times. The cDNA was synthesized by 5'RACE incorporating 10-nucleotide random UMIs. TCRdb analysed the 5' RACE reads with MiXCR anew, one entry per CDR3 protein. The data hold 60,000 or so distinct CDR3 sequences, with roughly an eighth observed a single time. This TCR came from a man between 60 and 75 years old in good health. The sample taken for sequencing was PBMCs.

The CDR3 nucleotides read TGCGCCAGCAGCGGAACGGGACTAGCGGGGGGGCCTGGTAAATTCAATGAGCAGTTCTTC. It is translated as CASSGTGLAGGPGKFNEQFF. This rearrangement joins TRBV5-1 to TRBJ2-1; 16 nucleotides line up with TRBD2. CDR3 length: 20 amino acids. The trim removed 4 bases at V and 6 bases at J, leaving 16 bases unmatched. CDR1 is SGHRS, CDR2 YFSETQ, per germline.